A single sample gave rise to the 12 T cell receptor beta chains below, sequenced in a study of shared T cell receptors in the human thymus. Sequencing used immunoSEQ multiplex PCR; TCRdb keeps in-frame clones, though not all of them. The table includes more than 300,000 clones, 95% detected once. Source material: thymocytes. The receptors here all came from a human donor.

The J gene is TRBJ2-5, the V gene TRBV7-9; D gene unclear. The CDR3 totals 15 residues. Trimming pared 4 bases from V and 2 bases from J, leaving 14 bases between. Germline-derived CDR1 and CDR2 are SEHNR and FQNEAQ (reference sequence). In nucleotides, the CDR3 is TGTGCCAGCAGCTACACGGGTTTTCTGCAAGAGACCCAGTACTTC. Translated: CASSYTGFLQETQYF.

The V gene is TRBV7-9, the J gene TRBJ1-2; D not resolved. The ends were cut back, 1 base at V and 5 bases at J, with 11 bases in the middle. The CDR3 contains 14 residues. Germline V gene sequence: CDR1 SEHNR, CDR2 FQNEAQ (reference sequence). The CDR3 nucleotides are TGTGCCAGCAGCTTAGTAGGGCGGGCTTATGGCTACACCTTC. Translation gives CASSLVGRAYGYTF.

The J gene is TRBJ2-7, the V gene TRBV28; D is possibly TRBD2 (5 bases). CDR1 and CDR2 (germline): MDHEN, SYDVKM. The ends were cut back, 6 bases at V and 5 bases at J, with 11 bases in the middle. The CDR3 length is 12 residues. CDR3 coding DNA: TGTGCCAGCAGGACCAGCGGTGACGAGCAGTACTTC. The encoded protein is CASRTSGDEQYF.

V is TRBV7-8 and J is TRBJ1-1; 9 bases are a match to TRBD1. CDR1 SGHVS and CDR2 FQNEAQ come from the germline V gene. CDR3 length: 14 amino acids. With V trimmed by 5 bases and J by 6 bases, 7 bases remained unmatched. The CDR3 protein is CASSRDRVLAEAFF. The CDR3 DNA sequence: TGTGCCAGCAGCCGGGACAGGGTGTTGGCTGAAGCTTTCTTT.

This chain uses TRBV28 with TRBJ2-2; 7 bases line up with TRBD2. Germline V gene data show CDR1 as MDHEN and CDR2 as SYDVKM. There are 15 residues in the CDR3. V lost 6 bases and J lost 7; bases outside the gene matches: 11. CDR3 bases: TGTGCCAGCAGCCGGAGAGCGGGGAGGGGCGGGGAGCTGTTTTTT. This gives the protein CASSRRAGRGGELFF.

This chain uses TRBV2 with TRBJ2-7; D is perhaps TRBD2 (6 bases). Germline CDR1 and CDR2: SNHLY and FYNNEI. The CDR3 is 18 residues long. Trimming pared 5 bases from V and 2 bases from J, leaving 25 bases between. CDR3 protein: CASSTSRVPGSGPYEQYF. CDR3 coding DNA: TGTGCCAGCAGTACCTCCAGGGTACCAGGGAGCGGGCCCTACGAGCAGTACTTC.

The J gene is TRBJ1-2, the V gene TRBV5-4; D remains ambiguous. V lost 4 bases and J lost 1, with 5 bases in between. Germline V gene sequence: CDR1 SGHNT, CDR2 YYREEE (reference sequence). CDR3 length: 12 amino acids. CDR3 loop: CASSRFNYGYTF. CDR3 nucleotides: TGTGCCAGCAGCCGGTTTAACTATGGCTACACCTTC.

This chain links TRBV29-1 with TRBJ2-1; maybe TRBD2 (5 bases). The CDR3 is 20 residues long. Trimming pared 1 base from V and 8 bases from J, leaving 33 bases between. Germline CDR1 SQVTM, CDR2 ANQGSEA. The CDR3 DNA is TGCAGCGTTGAAGTAAGGAGGTGGGCTCAGACCTATCCCTTGGGCGATGAGCAGTTCTTC. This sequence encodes CSVEVRRWAQTYPLGDEQFF.

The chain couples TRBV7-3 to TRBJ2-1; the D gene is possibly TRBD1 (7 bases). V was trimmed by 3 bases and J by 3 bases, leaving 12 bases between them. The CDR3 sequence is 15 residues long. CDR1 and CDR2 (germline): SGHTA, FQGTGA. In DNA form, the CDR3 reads TGTGCCAGCAGCTTCCAGGGGGGCAGCTACAATGAGCAGTTCTTC. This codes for CASSFQGGSYNEQFF.

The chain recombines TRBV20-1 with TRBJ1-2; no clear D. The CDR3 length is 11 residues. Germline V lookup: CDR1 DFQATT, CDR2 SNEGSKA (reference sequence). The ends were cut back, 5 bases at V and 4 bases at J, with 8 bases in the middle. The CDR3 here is CSAPGPYGYTF. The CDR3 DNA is TGCAGTGCTCCCGGGCCCTATGGCTACACCTTC.

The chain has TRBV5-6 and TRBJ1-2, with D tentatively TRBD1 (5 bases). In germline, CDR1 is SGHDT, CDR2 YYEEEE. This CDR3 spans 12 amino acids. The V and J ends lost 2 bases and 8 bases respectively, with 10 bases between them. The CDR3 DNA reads TGTGCCAGCAGCTTTTGGGGGGACGGCTACACCTTC. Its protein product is CASSFWGDGYTF. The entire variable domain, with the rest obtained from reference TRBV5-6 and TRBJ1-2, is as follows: DAGVTQSPTHLIKTRGQQVTLRCSPKSGHDTVSWYQQALGQGPQFIFQYYEEEERQRGNFPDRFSGHQFPNYSSELNVNALLLGDSALYLCASSFWGDGYTFGSGTRLTVV.

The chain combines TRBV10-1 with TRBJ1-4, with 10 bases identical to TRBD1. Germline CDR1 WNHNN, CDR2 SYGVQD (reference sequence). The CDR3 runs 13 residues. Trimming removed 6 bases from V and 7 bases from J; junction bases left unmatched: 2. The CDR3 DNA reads TGCGCCAGCAGCCGGGACAGGGGTGAAAAACTGTTTTTT. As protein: CASSRDRGEKLFF.